Below are 9 T cell receptor beta chains sequenced from a single sample in a study of beta chain features in type 1 diabetes. The whole isolated RNA underwent reverse transcription, so sequencing captured expressed TCRB transcripts. Clones were read by immunoSEQ multiplex PCR, and TCRdb kept only the in-frame ones, dropping some. This table has around 150,000 clones, about 8.5% appearing once. The sample comprised central memory CD4+ T cells from blood. The receptors were gathered from a man aged 18-30 years in good health.

This clone was seen more than once but under ten times. V is TRBV5-5 and J is TRBJ1-2, with 7 bases matching TRBD1. Germline V gene sequence: CDR1 SGHKS, CDR2 YYEKEE (reference sequence). This CDR3 comprises 16 residues. Losses at the gene ends were 3 bases for V and 0 bases for J; bases not matched to a gene: 8. CDR3 in amino acids: CASSWGAGQPNYGYTF. DNA for the CDR3: TGTGCCAGCAGCTGGGGGGCGGGACAGCCTAACTATGGCTACACCTTC.

The chain joins TRBV4-3 to TRBJ1-3, with D uncertain. V was shortened by 0 bases and J by 0 bases, with 9 bases between the two germline ends. This CDR3 contains 16 residues. Per germline, CDR1 LGHNA and CDR2 YSLEER. The CDR3 DNA sequence: TGCGCCAGCAGCCAAGAGGGCAGCCGCTCTGGAAACACCATATATTTT. Its protein is CASSQEGSRSGNTIYF.

This clone has only a few counts. The chain combines TRBV4-3 with TRBJ2-5; TRBD2 agrees at 10 bases. Germline V gene sequence: CDR1 LGHNA, CDR2 YSLEER. This CDR3 has 15 amino acids. J was trimmed by 5 bases and V by 1 base; bases with no gene match: 4. The CDR3 spells CASSQAFSGGETQYF. CDR3 sequence (DNA): TGCGCCAGCAGCCAAGCCTTTAGCGGGGGGGAGACCCAGTACTTC.

V is TRBV6-6 and J is TRBJ2-7, with 7 bases that match TRBD1. The V and J ends lost 4 bases and 7 bases, in that order; junction bases with no gene match: 7. This CDR3 contains 13 residues. The V gene's germline CDR1 is MNHNY and CDR2 SVGAGI (reference sequence). CDR3 protein: CASSSQGLGEQYF. In DNA form, the CDR3 reads TGTGCCAGCAGTTCACAGGGGTTGGGTGAGCAGTACTTC.

This clone was picked up many times. The chain is built from TRBV27 and TRBJ1-2; TRBD1 matches 10 bases. V trimming: 2 bases; J trimming: 6 bases; junction bases outside the gene matches: 15. CDR1 is MNHEY and CDR2 is SMNVEV in the germline V gene (reference sequence). This CDR3 contains 18 residues. The CDR3: CASSLNFGTGVFVNGYTF. CDR3 nucleotide sequence: TGTGCCAGCAGTTTAAATTTTGGGACAGGGGTTTTCGTCAATGGCTACACCTTC.

This clone was seen only a few times. The rearrangement links TRBV19 to TRBJ2-3; 7 bases line up with TRBD2. Germline CDR1 is LNHDA and CDR2 is SQIVND (reference sequence). The ends lost 5 bases at V and 4 bases at J; junction bases unmatched: 12. CDR3 length: 16 residues. The CDR3 DNA reads TGTGCCAGTAGTCCCCGGGACTACCTAGCCGCAGATACGCAGTATTTT. It translates to CASSPRDYLAADTQYF.

This clone has a handful of counts. The gene calls are TRBV5-1 and TRBJ2-7, with 9 bases aligning to TRBD1. The V gene end was trimmed by 5 bases and the J gene end by 5 bases; junction bases not matched to a gene: 5. The CDR3 totals 13 residues. From germline, CDR1 is SGHRS and CDR2 YFSETQ. Here the CDR3 DNA reads TGCGCCAGCAGACGAGGACAGGGGAACGAGCAGTACTTC. This encodes CASRRGQGNEQYF.

The rearrangement uses TRBV7-2 and TRBJ2-5; 12 bases map to TRBD2. V lost 3 bases and J lost 5; bases outside the gene matches: 4. The CDR3 loop spans 15 amino acids. Looked up from germline, CDR1 is SGHTA and CDR2 is FQGNSA. The chain's CDR3 is CASSLTSGSGETQYF. CDR3 sequence (DNA): TGTGCCAGCAGCTTGACTAGCGGGAGCGGCGAGACCCAGTACTTC.

The chain combines TRBV4-2 with TRBJ2-5; 12 bases line up with TRBD2. CDR3 length: 15 residues. The germline gives CDR1 LGHNA, CDR2 YNFKEQ. With 4 bases clipped from V and 4 bases from J, the junction kept 4 bases outside the gene matches. The DNA of the CDR3 is TGTGCCAGCAGCCCGGGACTAGCGGGCAGAGAGACCCAGTACTTC. It encodes CASSPGLAGRETQYF.